A single sample gave rise to the 22 T cell receptor beta chains below, sequenced in a study of Ad26.COV2.S vaccination and SARS-CoV-2 variants. Treatment noted: over 15 received Ad26.COV2.S at low or high dose, single or two shots; roughly five received placebo; per-sample allocation not given. Day 63 following the first vaccine or placebo injection was when the samples were taken. Clones were read by immunoSEQ multiplex PCR, and TCRdb kept only the in-frame ones, dropping some. The sample yields 440,000 or so clones, about nine tenths seen once. Specimen: peripheral blood, collected in a trial of Ad26.COV2.S vaccine versus placebo. The receptors stem from a person between 18 and 60 years old who received the Ad26.COV2.S COVID-19 vaccine or a placebo.

V usage is TRBV13 and J usage is TRBJ2-1; 10 bases agree with TRBD2. The V and J ends lost 8 bases and 7 bases, in that order; junction bases with no gene match: 5. This CDR3 contains 13 residues. Germline CDR1 reads PRHDT; CDR2 reads FYEKMQ (reference sequence). CDR3 in DNA: TGTGCCAGCCACCCTAGCGGGAGTAATGAGCAGTTCTTC. This translates into CASHPSGSNEQFF.

This clone was detected once. The rearrangement links TRBV7-2 to TRBJ2-5, with 14 positions matching TRBD2. Germline V gives CDR1 SGHTA, CDR2 FQGNSA. The CDR3 runs to 16 residues. J gave up 5 bases and V 3 bases, and 5 bases lay outside the gene matches. In DNA, the CDR3 is TGTGCCAGCAGCTTGCGACTAGCGGGAGGGGGCGAGACCCAGTACTTC. Protein sequence: CASSLRLAGGGETQYF.

The J gene is TRBJ2-5, the V gene TRBV11-2, with 7 bases aligning to TRBD2. The germline CDR1 and CDR2 sequences are SGHAT and FQNNGV. J lost 4 bases, V lost 1 base, and 6 bases had no gene match. The CDR3 contains 15 residues. Here the CDR3 reads CASSLGATGGETQYF. CDR3 DNA: TGTGCCAGCAGCTTAGGGGCTACGGGGGGAGAGACCCAGTACTTC. Based on the CDR3 plus reference TRBV11-2 and TRBJ2-5, the full variable domain is EAGVAQSPRYKIIEKRQSVAFWCNPISGHATLYWYQQILGQGPKLLIQFQNNGVVDDSQLPKDRFSAERLKGVDSTLKIQPAKLEDSAVYLCASSLGATGGETQYFGPGTRLLVL.

This clone was observed a handful of times. The chain uses TRBV7-2 and TRBJ2-7, with TRBD2 matching 13 bases. Per germline, CDR1 SGHTA and CDR2 FQGNSA. With 4 bases clipped from V and 4 bases from J, the junction kept 10 bases outside the gene matches. The length of the CDR3 is 17 residues. The CDR3 is CASSSLPQGLAGYEQYF. The CDR3 coding sequence is TGTGCCAGCAGCTCCCTCCCCCAGGGACTAGCGGGATACGAGCAGTACTTC.

This sequence joins TRBV18 and TRBJ2-7; unclear D gene. Germline values: CDR1 KGHSH, CDR2 LQKENI. The CDR3 extends over 12 amino acids. V was trimmed by 3 bases and J by 4 bases, leaving 7 bases between them. The CDR3 spells CASSPNPYEQYF. For the CDR3, the DNA is TGTGCCAGCTCACCCAATCCTTACGAGCAGTACTTC.

The J gene is TRBJ2-3, the V gene TRBV11-3; 10 bases are a match to TRBD1. There are 16 residues in the CDR3. The germline CDR1 and CDR2 sequences are SGHNT and YENEEA. Trimming at V came to 5 bases and at J to 0 bases, leaving 5 bases not matched to a gene. CDR3 nucleotide sequence: TGTGCCAGCAGCCGACGGACAGGGGGGAGCACAGATACGCAGTATTTT. Amino acid sequence: CASSRRTGGSTDTQYF.

The gene calls are TRBV19 and TRBJ2-3; the match to TRBD2 covers 11 bases. CDR1 and CDR2 from the germline V gene are LNHDA and SQIVND (reference sequence). The CDR3 runs 18 residues. The V and J ends lost 4 bases and 5 bases, in that order; junction bases with no gene match: 14. CDR3 DNA: TGTGCCAGTAGTAACCGACTAGCGGGAATAGTGGGTGGAGATACGCAGTATTTT. Residues: CASSNRLAGIVGGDTQYF.

The chain recombines TRBV5-6 with TRBJ1-5; TRBD1 aligns across 7 bases. With V trimmed by 6 bases and J by 0 bases, 18 bases remained unmatched. Germline loops: CDR1 SGHDT, CDR2 YYEEEE. This CDR3 is 19 amino acids long. The CDR3: CASNDRGLPTGYSNQPQHF. In DNA, the CDR3 is TGTGCCAGCAACGATAGGGGGCTCCCGACAGGGTATAGCAATCAGCCCCAGCATTTT.

A note on this clone: Other DNA sequences of this sample code for an identical CDR3. The CDR3 DNA sequence: TGTGCCAGCAGCTTAGGGACTAGCGGGGATACGCAGTATTTT. Amino acids: CASSLGTSGDTQYF. The chain uses TRBV7-3 and TRBJ2-3; 12 bases are a match to TRBD2. V dropped 2 bases and J dropped 6; count of bases not matched to a gene: 0. This CDR3 comprises 14 residues. Per germline, CDR1 SGHTA and CDR2 FQGTGA.

The sample holds one count of this clone. As DNA, the CDR3 is TGTGCCAGCAGCGCATGGATTGGGACACTCTCTGGAAACACCATATATTTT. Its translation is CASSAWIGTLSGNTIYF. The chain links TRBV14 to TRBJ1-3, with a weak D call TRBD1 (6 bases). Trimming stripped 5 bases from V and 0 bases from J, with 17 bases between. This CDR3 comprises 17 residues. Germline CDR1 and CDR2: SGHDN and FVKESK.

The chain couples TRBV10-3 to TRBJ1-2; D uncertain. CDR3 size: 14 residues. Per germline, CDR1 ENHRY and CDR2 SYGVKD. Trimming removed 4 bases at V and 0 bases at J, with 9 bases between. The CDR3 loop is CAISANEPNYGYTF. As DNA, the CDR3 is TGTGCCATCAGTGCGAACGAACCTAACTATGGCTACACCTTC.

A single count supports this clone. The rearrangement uses TRBV7-9 and TRBJ1-1; 8 positions match TRBD1. Trimming cost V 5 bases and J 5 bases; bases outside gene matches: 4. The CDR3 spans 13 residues. Germline values: CDR1 SEHNR, CDR2 FQNEAQ (reference sequence). The DNA for the CDR3 is TGTGCCAGCAGCCCCACAGGGGGAACTGAAGCTTTCTTT. Translated, it gives CASSPTGGTEAFF.

This clone was detected a few times. V gene TRBV7-2 combines with J gene TRBJ1-2, with no clear D. Germline CDR1 and CDR2: SGHTA and FQGNSA. Trimming cost V 3 bases and J 7 bases, with 9 bases left between them. This CDR3 region has 12 residues. The CDR3 sequence is CASSFNEGGYTF. The CDR3 DNA follows: TGTGCCAGCAGCTTCAATGAGGGTGGCTACACCTTC.

The rearrangement links TRBV14 to TRBJ1-1; unclear D gene. The CDR3 sequence is 14 residues long. Trimming shortened V by 4 bases and J by 1 base, and 10 bases separated the two germline ends. Germline lookup yields CDR1 SGHDN and CDR2 FVKESK. CDR3 amino acids: CASSPQQENTEAFF. CDR3 coding DNA: TGTGCCAGCAGCCCGCAACAAGAGAACACTGAAGCTTTCTTT.

V is TRBV28 and J is TRBJ2-3, with 10 positions matching TRBD2. With V trimmed by 5 bases and J by 5 bases, 10 bases remained unmatched. The CDR3 is 16 residues long. Germline loops: CDR1 MDHEN, CDR2 SYDVKM. CDR3 sequence (DNA): TGTGCCAGCAGTCTCCCCCTAGCGGGAGTGGGAGATACGCAGTATTTT. Its translation: CASSLPLAGVGDTQYF.

The V call is TRBV2, the J call TRBJ2-7, with D possibly matching TRBD1 (5 bases). Germline V gives CDR1 SNHLY, CDR2 FYNNEI. With 6 bases removed from V and 3 bases from J, the gap between germline ends came to 15 bases. The CDR3 sequence is 14 residues long. The CDR3, as DNA: TGTGCCAGCAGGGTGACAGTTGCCCTCTACGAGCAGTACTTC. Amino acid sequence: CASRVTVALYEQYF.

The chain is built from TRBV19 and TRBJ2-7; 7 positions match TRBD2. Unmatched junction bases numbered 7, after V lost 8 bases and J lost 0 bases. The CDR3 has 14 residues. Germline CDR1 is LNHDA and CDR2 is SQIVND (reference sequence). The CDR3 nucleotides are TGTGCCAGTGGAGAGACTAGCTTCTCCTACGAGCAGTACTTC. Its translation is CASGETSFSYEQYF.

J is TRBJ2-1 and V is TRBV5-1; 10 bases map to TRBD1. In germline, CDR1 is SGHRS, CDR2 YFSETQ. V trimming: 1 base; J trimming: 9 bases; junction bases outside the gene matches: 4. CDR3 length: 14 residues. The CDR3 DNA follows: TGCGCCAGCAGCTTGAGACAGGGGGCGGCTGAGCAGTTCTTC. Translation gives CASSLRQGAAEQFF. The entire variable domain, with the rest obtained from reference TRBV5-1 and TRBJ2-1, is as follows: KAGVTQTPRYLIKTRGQQVTLSCSPISGHRSVSWYQQTPGQGLQFLFEYFSETQRNKGNFPGRFSGRQFSNSRSEMNVSTLELGDSALYLCASSLRQGAAEQFFGPGTRLTVL.

This clone was observed once. This chain links TRBV24-1 with TRBJ2-2; D is undetermined. Germline CDR1 is KGHDR and CDR2 is SFDVKD. Trimming left V 6 bases short and J 5 bases short, with 6 bases between. This CDR3 has 12 residues. In nucleotides, the CDR3 is TGTGCCACCAGTTGGGTGACCGGGGAGCTGTTTTTT. Translated, it gives CATSWVTGELFF.

This clone was observed a few times. The chain recombines TRBV5-4 with TRBJ2-7, with D possibly called TRBD1 or TRBD2 (5 bases each). V lost 4 bases to trimming and J lost 6 bases, with 14 bases between them. CDR1 and CDR2 (germline): SGHNT, YYREEE (reference sequence). The CDR3 has 13 amino acids. CDR3 protein: CASSEGQGREQYF. CDR3 in DNA: TGTGCCAGCAGCGAGGGGCAGGGTCGCGAGCAGTACTTC.

The chain uses TRBV3-1 (or the pseudogene TRBV3-2) and TRBJ2-7, with TRBD2 matching 7 bases. V lost 2 bases and J lost 2; bases outside the gene matches: 12. CDR1 is LGHDT, CDR2 YNNKEL, per germline (reference sequence). The CDR3 extends over 17 amino acids. The CDR3 DNA follows: TGTGCCAGCAGCCAACCGAAAGCTAGCGGAGACGCCTACGAGCAGTACTTC. Protein: CASSQPKASGDAYEQYF.

V usage is TRBV9 and J usage is TRBJ2-3, with D possibly being TRBD2 (6 bases). The CDR3 loop spans 14 amino acids. CDR1 is SGDLS and CDR2 is YYNGEE in the germline V gene. Trimming pared 1 base from V and 3 bases from J, leaving 9 bases between. CDR3 sequence reads: CASSVRLVTDTQYF. The CDR3 DNA reads TGTGCCAGCAGCGTACGACTAGTTACAGATACGCAGTATTTT. Full variable domain (rest looked up from reference TRBV9 and TRBJ2-3): DSGVTQTPKHLITATGQRVTLRCSPRSGDLSVYWYQQSLDQGLQFLIQYYNGEERAKGNILERFSAQQFPDLHSELNLSSLELGDSALYFCASSVRLVTDTQYFGPGTRLTVL.